These 27 T cell receptor beta chains share one sample of origin, sequenced in a study of shared clonotypes between healthy human individuals. In the naive CD8 group, cells lacked CD45RO and were positively selected for CCR7, so terminally differentiated effector memory CD45RA+ cells were left out. Libraries were prepared by immunoSEQ multiplex PCR; TCRdb keeps only in-frame clonotypes and omits some of them. The sample has more than 2 million clones, approximately 94% seen once. The sequencing sample was made of naive CD8+ T cells sorted from blood. Receptors were obtained from a man in his late teens or twenties in good health.

The V gene is TRBV6-5, the J gene TRBJ2-2; D perhaps matches TRBD2 (6 bases). The V end was cut by 0 bases, the J end by 6 bases, with 11 bases between. This CDR3 is 15 amino acids long. Germline CDR1 MNHEY, CDR2 SVGAGI. CDR3 protein: CASSYSGGESGELFF. The CDR3 nucleotides are TGTGCCAGCAGTTACTCTGGAGGGGAGTCCGGGGAGCTGTTTTTT.

The chain joins TRBV5-1 to TRBJ1-1; D might be TRBD1 (5 bases). The CDR3 has 14 amino acids. V was trimmed by 3 bases and J by 1 base, leaving 10 bases between them. The germline CDR1 and CDR2 sequences are SGHRS and YFSETQ. The CDR3 spells CASSYDRANTEAFF. For the CDR3, the DNA is TGCGCCAGCAGCTATGACAGAGCGAACACTGAAGCTTTCTTT.

Only one count was recorded for this clone. The chain has TRBV11-2 and TRBJ2-7, with TRBD2 matching over 13 bases. Germline CDR1 and CDR2: SGHAT and FQNNGV. This CDR3 comprises 17 residues. The V gene end was trimmed by 2 bases and the J gene end by 3 bases; junction bases not matched to a gene: 7. The CDR3 sequence is CASSLPGLAGFNYEQYF. CDR3 DNA: TGTGCCAGCAGCTTACCGGGACTAGCGGGGTTCAACTACGAGCAGTACTTC.

V usage is TRBV4-1 and J usage is TRBJ2-1; D perhaps matches TRBD1 (6 bases). V dropped 1 base and J dropped 8 bases, with 18 bases sitting between them. The germline V gene has CDR1 MGHRA and CDR2 YSYEKL. The CDR3 consists of 16 residues. The CDR3 DNA reads TGCGCCAGCAGCCAAGGGGCAGGGGCTTCGGTGGATGAGCAGTTCTTC. Protein product: CASSQGAGASVDEQFF.

The rearrangement joins TRBV5-6 to TRBJ2-7; 9 bases match TRBD1. CDR1 and CDR2 from the germline V gene are SGHDT and YYEEEE. J lost 6 bases, V lost 4 bases, and 5 bases had no gene match. This CDR3 has 13 residues. The CDR3 DNA reads TGTGCCAGCAGCCTGGGACAGGGAAGCGAGCAGTACTTC. Translating gives CASSLGQGSEQYF.

The rearrangement uses TRBV28 and TRBJ2-6; TRBD2 is a possible D gene (5 bases). The germline gives CDR1 MDHEN, CDR2 SYDVKM. This CDR3 contains 15 residues. V was pared by 3 bases and J by 4 bases, with 10 bases between. CDR3 region: CASSLRDSGANVLTF. The DNA of the CDR3 is TGTGCCAGCAGTTTGAGGGATTCAGGGGCCAACGTCCTGACTTTC.

This chain connects TRBV5-4 to TRBJ2-7; 7 bases line up with TRBD1. The trim removed 4 bases at V and 4 bases at J, leaving 8 bases unmatched. From germline, CDR1 is SGHNT and CDR2 YYREEE (reference sequence). The CDR3 is 14 residues long. CDR3: CASSVGSTGYEQYF. The CDR3 nucleotides read TGTGCCAGCAGCGTTGGGTCGACAGGGTACGAGCAGTACTTC.

The V and J genes are TRBV27 and TRBJ2-5; possible D gene TRBD2, 6 bases. Germline assignment: CDR1 MNHEY and CDR2 SMNVEV (reference sequence). Trimming removed 2 bases at V and 1 base at J, with 14 bases between. The CDR3 length is 16 residues. Written as DNA, the CDR3 is TGTGCCAGCAGTTTACTAACACCCGGGGGCCAAGAGACCCAGTACTTC. It codes for CASSLLTPGGQETQYF.

This sequence joins TRBV5-1 and TRBJ2-1, with 7 bases fitting TRBD2. Per the germline V gene, CDR1 is SGHRS and CDR2 is YFSETQ. The CDR3 covers 16 residues. V lost 2 bases, J lost 3 bases, and 8 bases stayed unmatched. In DNA, the CDR3 is TGCGCCAGCAGCTTTTCTACGGGAGGCCTCTACAATGAGCAGTTCTTC. This translates into CASSFSTGGLYNEQFF.

J is TRBJ2-2 and V is TRBV5-4; 11 bases line up with TRBD2. Germline V gene data show CDR1 as SGHNT and CDR2 as YYREEE (reference sequence). Unmatched junction bases numbered 10, after V lost 4 bases and J lost 5 bases. The CDR3 consists of 17 residues. The CDR3 coding sequence is TGTGCCAGCAGCCCCTCAGGACTAGCGGGTAGTACCGGGGAGCTGTTTTTT. Translating gives CASSPSGLAGSTGELFF.

The rearrangement joins TRBV7-9 to TRBJ1-4, with TRBD1 as a possible D gene (5 bases). V was pared by 0 bases and J by 6 bases, with 8 bases between. Germline values: CDR1 SEHNR, CDR2 FQNEAQ (reference sequence). The CDR3 runs 14 residues. CDR3 loop: CASSLAGTHEKLFF. The DNA of the CDR3 is TGTGCCAGCAGCTTAGCAGGGACGCATGAAAAACTGTTTTTT.

CDR3 sequence: CASSDRGVETQYF. CDR3 DNA sequence: TGTGCCAGCAGCGACAGAGGGGTAGAGACCCAGTACTTC. The chain carries TRBV27 and TRBJ2-5, with D possibly being TRBD1 or TRBD2 (5 bases each). The CDR3 has 13 amino acids. Germline values: CDR1 MNHEY, CDR2 SMNVEV (reference sequence). The ends were cut back, 6 bases at V and 4 bases at J, with 12 bases in the middle.

The chain combines TRBV9 with TRBJ1-1; 9 nucleotides match TRBD1. Germline V gives CDR1 SGDLS, CDR2 YYNGEE. CDR3 size: 14 residues. V dropped 4 bases and J dropped 3; count of bases not matched to a gene: 4. In nucleotides, the CDR3 is TGTGCCAGCAGCCCCTGGACAGGGGACACTGAAGCTTTCTTT. Its protein is CASSPWTGDTEAFF.

The rearrangement uses TRBV12-5 and TRBJ2-3; tentative D call: TRBD2 (6 bases). The V end was cut by 5 bases, the J end by 3 bases, with 21 bases between. The CDR3 totals 17 residues. CDR1 is LGHNT and CDR2 is FRNRAP in the germline V gene. The DNA for the CDR3 is TGTGCTAGTGGTACACGCGGACGGGAGTGGGTGACAGATACGCAGTATTTT. Amino acids: CASGTRGREWVTDTQYF.

This clone has just one count. V usage is TRBV7-9 and J usage is TRBJ1-1; TRBD1 matches at 7 bases. V was clipped by 1 base and J by 3 bases; unmatched bases: 5. The CDR3 covers 15 residues. The germline gives CDR1 SEHNR, CDR2 FQNEAQ (reference sequence). In DNA, the CDR3 is TGTGCCAGCAGCTTAGAGGGGGCCAGATACACTGAAGCTTTCTTT. Translated, it gives CASSLEGARYTEAFF.

The chain recombines TRBV12-5 with TRBJ1-4; perhaps TRBD1 as D (6 bases). Germline V lookup: CDR1 LGHNT, CDR2 FRNRAP. V was trimmed by 1 base and J by 3 bases, leaving 9 bases between them. CDR3 length equals 15 residues. The CDR3 loop is CASGLGGTPNEKLFF. The CDR3 nucleotides read TGTGCTAGTGGTTTGGGCGGGACACCTAATGAAAAACTGTTTTTT.

The chain employs TRBV6-5 and TRBJ1-2; D not certain. Germline V lookup: CDR1 MNHEY, CDR2 SVGAGI. The CDR3 is 11 residues long. Trimming shortened V by 6 bases and J by 6 bases, and 8 bases separated the two germline ends. The CDR3 loop reads CASRVGDGYTF. DNA for the CDR3: TGTGCCAGCAGGGTAGGAGATGGCTACACCTTC.

The chain combines TRBV11-2 with TRBJ2-1; weak D call: TRBD1 (6 bases). Germline CDR1 is SGHAT and CDR2 is FQNNGV. This CDR3 has 14 residues. Trimming took off 5 bases at V and 7 bases at J, with 15 bases between the two ends. CDR3 sequence reads: CASSPNWGLNEQFF. In nucleotides, the CDR3 is TGTGCCAGCAGCCCAAACTGGGGGCTTAATGAGCAGTTCTTC.

The CDR3 region is CASSQGQGAGTEAFF. The CDR3, as DNA: TGTGCCAGCAGTCAGGGACAGGGGGCAGGCACTGAAGCTTTCTTT. The V and J genes are TRBV27 and TRBJ1-1, with TRBD1 matching over 12 bases. The CDR3 length is 15 residues. Per germline, CDR1 MNHEY and CDR2 SMNVEV (reference sequence). Unmatched junction bases numbered 5, after V lost 5 bases and J lost 4 bases.

This clone occurred once. This chain connects TRBV10-3 to TRBJ2-5; 8 bases fit TRBD1. The CDR3 is made up of 16 amino acids. J was trimmed by 0 bases and V by 7 bases; bases with no gene match: 10. Germline V CDR1 and CDR2: ENHRY, SYGVKD. The CDR3 loop is CAITGSGQEYQETQYF. CDR3 DNA: TGTGCCATCACTGGTTCGGGACAGGAATACCAAGAGACCCAGTACTTC.

The chain couples TRBV25-1 to TRBJ2-1, with D unclear. The CDR3 covers 12 residues. Trimming left V 6 bases short and J 8 bases short, with 11 bases between. Germline V gives CDR1 MGHDK, CDR2 SYGVNS. CDR3 DNA sequence: TGTGCCAGCAGGCTTAGTCTGGATGAGCAGTTCTTC. Translated, it gives CASRLSLDEQFF.

Points on this clone: This same CDR3 is encoded by further DNA sequences in the sample. The genes are TRBV29-1 and TRBJ2-3; D might be TRBD2 (6 bases). In germline, CDR1 is SQVTM, CDR2 ANQGSEA. With 3 bases removed from V and 5 bases from J, the gap between germline ends came to 12 bases. The CDR3 runs 13 residues. This CDR3 reads CSVEGQGGDTQYF. The DNA of the CDR3 is TGCAGCGTTGAGGGCCAGGGAGGAGATACGCAGTATTTT.

A few counts support this clone. This same CDR3 is encoded by further DNA sequences in the sample. This sequence joins TRBV6-5 and TRBJ2-7; possibly TRBD1 or TRBD2 for D (5 bases each). Germline V lookup: CDR1 MNHEY, CDR2 SVGAGI. The CDR3 has 14 residues. Trimming shortened V by 0 bases and J by 0 bases, and 6 bases separated the two germline ends. The CDR3: CASSYSGDSYEQYF. In DNA form, the CDR3 reads TGTGCCAGCAGTTACTCGGGGGACTCCTACGAGCAGTACTTC.

The chain is built from TRBV6-1 and TRBJ2-1, with 10 bases lining up with TRBD2. The CDR3 has 15 amino acids. After removal of 6 bases from V and 10 bases from J, the junction contained 12 bases not matched to a gene. Germline V gives CDR1 MNHNS, CDR2 SASEGT. CDR3 sequence: CASSPSGSPLREQFF. The DNA of the CDR3 is TGTGCCAGCAGCCCTAGCGGGAGTCCCCTCAGGGAGCAGTTCTTC.

This clone is a singleton in its sample. The V gene is TRBV28, the J gene TRBJ2-7; TRBD1 agrees at 7 bases. CDR1 is MDHEN and CDR2 is SYDVKM in the germline V gene. The CDR3 consists of 17 residues. V lost 2 bases and J lost 2; bases outside the gene matches: 12. The DNA for the CDR3 is TGTGCCAGCAGTTTAAGTCTTCCGGGGACAGCGACCTACGAGCAGTACTTC. Translated, it gives CASSLSLPGTATYEQYF.

The chain uses TRBV5-1 and TRBJ2-7; 8 nucleotides line up with TRBD1. V shed 0 bases, J shed 1 base, and the junction held 3 bases outside the gene matches. The germline CDR1 and CDR2 sequences are SGHRS and YFSETQ. CDR3 length equals 15 residues. CDR3 in amino acids: CASSLAWDRSYEQYF. CDR3 in DNA: TGCGCCAGCAGCTTGGCCTGGGACAGGTCCTACGAGCAGTACTTC.

The chain uses TRBV11-2 and TRBJ2-7; TRBD1 aligns across 9 bases. The germline V gene has CDR1 SGHAT and CDR2 FQNNGV. CDR3 length: 14 residues. V gave up 4 bases and J gave up 3 bases; unmatched junction bases: 4. CDR3 sequence (DNA): TGTGCCAGCAGCTATCCGGGACAGGGCTACGAGCAGTACTTC. Protein product: CASSYPGQGYEQYF.